This TCR beta chain was identified during a study of cytomegalovirus exposure and HLA in healthy donors. About the research overall: The approximately 110 validation repertoires used a platform that matched the one used for the roughly 700 first-cohort repertoires, as a later analysis reported.

Profiling relied on immunoSEQ multiplex PCR, and the TCRdb table lists in-frame clones only, not all of them. The sample lists around 300,000 clones; 65% to 90% were seen once. The receptor comes from a woman aged 18-29 years in good health and CMV-seronegative. The source material was PBMCs.

The CDR3 spells CASSDWDRAAWDGELFF. The CDR3 nucleotides read TGTGCCAGCAGCGATTGGGACAGGGCCGCGTGGGACGGGGAGCTGTTTTTT. The rearrangement uses TRBV2 and TRBJ2-2; 9 nucleotides line up with TRBD1. The V gene's germline CDR1 is SNHLY and CDR2 FYNNEI. The CDR3 totals 17 residues. The ends lost 6 bases at V and 7 bases at J; junction bases unmatched: 15.